This T cell receptor beta chain appears in the sequencing data of a study of siplizumab effects on memory and regulatory T cells. The repertoire was sequenced with immunoSEQ multiplex PCR; TCRdb's copy has only in-frame clones and lacks some. The sample shows about 50,000 clones, approximately 97% of them seen only once. Study-level findings and limits: Versus under 35% in controls, the mappable alloreactive CD4+ clones averaged about 70% Treg-derived with siplizumab. About 80-97% of proliferating CD4+ or CD8+ clones had no assignable naive or memory phenotype. The study found naive T cells seemingly more diverse than memory cells and seemingly major alloresponse contributors. The alloreactive clones that mapped to unstimulated subsets made up only a minor fraction.

Note on this clone: The target antigen is unknown.

With 7 bases removed from V and 0 bases from J, the gap between germline ends came to 22 bases. Per germline, CDR1 SEHNR and CDR2 FQNEAQ (reference sequence). This CDR3 is built from 18 residues. The chain carries TRBV7-9 and TRBJ2-1; D might be TRBD2 (5 bases). This sequence originates from a human donor in good health. The specimen was naive CD8+ T cells sorted from blood. The CDR3, as DNA: TGTGCCAGCACCGCAACCACATCGGCGGGCAGCTCCTACAATGAGCAGTTCTTC. Its protein is CASTATTSAGSSYNEQFF.